This TCR beta chain was obtained from a study of T cells in Graves' hyperthyroidism and ophthalmopathy. Study-wide background: Peripheral blood was drawn at first diagnosis, prior to all treatment. Broader study findings: Progression to ophthalmopathy was predicted a median of roughly 6.5 months early.

Authors of the study amplified TCR beta CDR3 regions from RNA transcripts. The TCR CDR3 first-round RT-PCR relied on the HTBI primer set. TCRdb itself ran the multiplex PCR reads through MiXCR, one entry per CDR3 protein. This table has 310,000 or so distinct CDR3 sequences, approximately 15% appearing once. The CDR3 is made up of 14 amino acids. Germline CDR1 reads LNHDA; CDR2 reads SQIVND (reference sequence). V gave up 7 bases and J gave up 8 bases, with 18 bases separating them. On this clonotype: Its antigen remains unknown.

Diagnoses were made from clinical symptoms, serum measures (thyroxine and TRAb), thyroid ultrasound and orbital computed tomography. The authors obtained PBMCs from over 8.5 ml of fresh peripheral blood. The source of this sequence is a woman between 55 and 75 years old with Graves' ophthalmopathy. This chain uses TRBV19 with TRBJ2-1; D ambiguous. The sample comprised blood. The CDR3 sequence: CASTGPPPRDEQFF. The CDR3 nucleotides read TGTGCCAGTACCGGACCCCCCCCTCGCGATGAGCAGTTCTTC.